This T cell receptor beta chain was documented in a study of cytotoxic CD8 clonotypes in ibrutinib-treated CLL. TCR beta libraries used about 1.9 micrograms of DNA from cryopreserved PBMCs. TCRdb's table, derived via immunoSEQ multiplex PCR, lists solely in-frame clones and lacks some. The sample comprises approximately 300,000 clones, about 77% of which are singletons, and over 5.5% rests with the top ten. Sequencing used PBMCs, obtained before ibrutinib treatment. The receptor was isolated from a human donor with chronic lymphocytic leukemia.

The CDR3 region has the DNA TGTGCCAGCAGTTCGACGGGACTCCCACTCTGGGATGAGCAGTTCTTC. This gives the protein CASSSTGLPLWDEQFF. This chain connects TRBV28 to TRBJ2-1; the D gene is possibly TRBD2 (6 bases). The V and J ends lost 4 bases and 8 bases respectively, with 21 bases between them. CDR1 is MDHEN, CDR2 SYDVKM, per germline. The CDR3 length is 16 residues.